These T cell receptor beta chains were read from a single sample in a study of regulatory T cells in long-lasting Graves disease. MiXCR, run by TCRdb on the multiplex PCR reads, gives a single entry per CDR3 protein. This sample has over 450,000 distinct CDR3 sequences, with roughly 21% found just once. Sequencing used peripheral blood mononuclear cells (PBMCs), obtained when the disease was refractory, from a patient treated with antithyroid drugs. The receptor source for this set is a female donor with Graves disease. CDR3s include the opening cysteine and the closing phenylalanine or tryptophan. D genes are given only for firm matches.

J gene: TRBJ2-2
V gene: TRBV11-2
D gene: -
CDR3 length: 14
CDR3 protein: CASSFRGANGELFF

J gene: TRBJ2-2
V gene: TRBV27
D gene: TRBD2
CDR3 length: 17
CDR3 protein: CASSLSSGLAGSGKLFF

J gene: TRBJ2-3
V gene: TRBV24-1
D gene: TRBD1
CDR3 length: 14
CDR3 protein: CATSVDRATDTQYF

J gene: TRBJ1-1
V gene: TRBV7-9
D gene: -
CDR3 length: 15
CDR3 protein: CASSPGGRVGTEAFF

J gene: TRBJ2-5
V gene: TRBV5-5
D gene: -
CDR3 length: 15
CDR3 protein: CASSYAEEGEETQYF

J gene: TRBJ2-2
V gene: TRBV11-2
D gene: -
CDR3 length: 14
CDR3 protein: CASSLVRSGGELFF

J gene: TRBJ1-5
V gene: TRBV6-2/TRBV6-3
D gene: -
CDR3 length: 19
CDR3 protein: CASSYSSGLAEYSNQPQHF

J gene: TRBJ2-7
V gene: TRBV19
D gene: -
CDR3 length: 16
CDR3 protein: CASSITLAEEYYEQYF

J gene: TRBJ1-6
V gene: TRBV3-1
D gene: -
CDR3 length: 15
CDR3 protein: CASSQVADSLSPLHF

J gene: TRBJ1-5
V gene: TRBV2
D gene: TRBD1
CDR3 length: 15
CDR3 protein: CASSEMGQQNQPQHF

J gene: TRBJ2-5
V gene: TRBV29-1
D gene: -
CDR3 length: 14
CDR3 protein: CSVSPRGYQEAQYF

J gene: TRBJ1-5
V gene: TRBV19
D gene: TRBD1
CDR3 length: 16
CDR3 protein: CASSIPDREPNQPQHF

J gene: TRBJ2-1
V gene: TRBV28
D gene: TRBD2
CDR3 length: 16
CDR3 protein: CASSSLAVSSYNEQFF

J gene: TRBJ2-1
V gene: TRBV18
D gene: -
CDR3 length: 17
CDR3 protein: CASSPKGGRGADNEQFF

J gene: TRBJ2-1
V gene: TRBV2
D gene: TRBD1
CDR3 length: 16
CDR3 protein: CASLVGAGGYYNEQFF

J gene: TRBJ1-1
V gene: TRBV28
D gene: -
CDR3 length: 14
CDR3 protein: CASSFSRGNTEAFF

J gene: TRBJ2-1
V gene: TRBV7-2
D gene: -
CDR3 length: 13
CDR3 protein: CLGRGSSYNEQFF

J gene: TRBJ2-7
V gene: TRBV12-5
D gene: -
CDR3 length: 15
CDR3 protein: CASGLYVGVPYEQYF

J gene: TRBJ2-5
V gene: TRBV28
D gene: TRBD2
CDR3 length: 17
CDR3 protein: CASSPHPGLAGEETQYF

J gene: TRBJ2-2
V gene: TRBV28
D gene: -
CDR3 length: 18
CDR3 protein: CATPRTQGQNRGIGELFF

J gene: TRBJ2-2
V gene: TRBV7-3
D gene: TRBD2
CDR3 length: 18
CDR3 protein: CASSRGLAGAGNTGELFF

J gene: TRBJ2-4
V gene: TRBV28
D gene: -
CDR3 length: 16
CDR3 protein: CASRLTGHAAKNIQYF

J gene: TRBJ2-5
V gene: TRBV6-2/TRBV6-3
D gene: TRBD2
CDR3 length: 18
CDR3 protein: CASSYSVAGGSRMETQYF

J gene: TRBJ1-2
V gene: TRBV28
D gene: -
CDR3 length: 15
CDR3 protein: CASSYVGDSNYGYTF

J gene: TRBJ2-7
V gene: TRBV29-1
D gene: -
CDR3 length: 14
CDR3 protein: CSAHGGGSPYEQYF

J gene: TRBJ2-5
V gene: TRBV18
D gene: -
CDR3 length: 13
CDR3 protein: CASSPTRDGEGGF

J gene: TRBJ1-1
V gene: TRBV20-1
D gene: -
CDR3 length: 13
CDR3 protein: CSASRMVNTEAFF